The rows below give T cell receptor beta chains drawn from one sample of a study of radiation and T cells in renal cell carcinoma. Only in-frame clones appear in the TCRdb table, and some are missing; sequencing was by immunoSEQ multiplex PCR. There are about 18,000 clones in the sample; around 55% occur only once, and 12% lies in the top ten. This material consisted of tumor tissue, taken from a patient whose treatment included radiotherapy and nephrectomy. These receptors originate from a man over 45 with renal cell carcinoma. The CDR3 runs from the conserved cysteine through the conserved F or W. D genes are given only for firm matches. Size values are once, few and many counts, or a class for expanded clones, and some rows have none.

v_call	clone_size	j_call	d_call	cdr3_nt	cdr3_aa
TRBV19	NA	TRBJ2-5	TRBD1	TGTGCCAGTAGTATAGGCGGACAGGGTGAAACCCAGTACTTC	CASSIGGQGETQYF
TRBV30	NA	TRBJ1-5	TRBD1	TGTGCCTGGAGTGATTACAGGGGTGGCCAGCCCCAGCATTTT	CAWSDYRGGQPQHF
TRBV5-6	NA	TRBJ2-5	NA	TGTGCCAGCAGCTTGGCCGGGTACGAAGAGACCCAGTACTTC	CASSLAGYEETQYF
TRBV6-6	NA	TRBJ1-4	TRBD1	TGTGCCAGCAGACAACTGGGACAGGGGATTAGAGAAAAACTGTTTTTT	CASRQLGQGIREKLFF
TRBV19	NA	TRBJ1-1	TRBD1	TGTGCCAGTAGCAAGGGGGCGGCAAGTGGGGCTGAAGCTTTCTTT	CASSKGAASGAEAFF
TRBV2	once	TRBJ2-1	TRBD1	TGTGCCAGCAGCCCAGGGGGCCACTACAATGAGCAGTTCTTC	CASSPGGHYNEQFF
TRBV6-5	large	TRBJ2-5	TRBD1	TGTGCCAGCAGCTCCGGGACAGGGATTGAGACCCAGTACTTC	CASSSGTGIETQYF
TRBV10-2	few	TRBJ2-7	NA	TGCGCCAGCGGACGACGCGAGCAGTACTTC	CASGRREQYF
TRBV7-9	NA	TRBJ2-1	NA	TGTGCCAGCAGCTTAGCTGACTGGACGTCGAGCTCCTACAATGAGCAGTTCTTC	CASSLADWTSSSYNEQFF
TRBV6-5	few	TRBJ1-1	NA	TGTGCCAGCAGTTACTTGGGGAGGGAAGCTTTCTTT	CASSYLGREAFF
TRBV6-1	many	TRBJ2-3	TRBD2	TGTGCCAGCAGCCCGGGACTAGCGGGGGCAGATACGCAGTATTTT	CASSPGLAGADTQYF
TRBV6-5	few	TRBJ1-5	NA	TGTGCCTCTCAGTTAACTCATAGCAATCAGCCCCAGCATTTT	CASQLTHSNQPQHF
TRBV9	NA	TRBJ1-5	NA	TGTGCCAGCAGCGTAGTCAGGGCAGGCAATCAGCCCCAGCATTTT	CASSVVRAGNQPQHF
TRBV9	NA	TRBJ2-1	TRBD2	TGTGCCAGCAGCTCCCCTAGCGGTAGCTCCTACAATGAGCAGTTCTTC	CASSSPSGSSYNEQFF
TRBV2	NA	TRBJ2-7	TRBD2	TGTGCCAGCGGGGTCGGCGGGGGGTTCTACGAGCAGTACTTC	CASGVGGGFYEQYF
TRBV5-1	NA	TRBJ2-1	NA	TGCGCCAGCAGCTTGTTGACAGACGAATACAATGAGCAGTTCTTC	CASSLLTDEYNEQFF
TRBV2	NA	TRBJ2-7	TRBD1	TGTGCCAGCAGTGAGGGACAGTCCGTAGAGCAGTACTTC	CASSEGQSVEQYF
TRBV18	NA	TRBJ1-2	NA	TGTGCCAGCTCACCCAGATCGGCCGGGGGAGATTCCTATGGCTACACCTTC	CASSPRSAGGDSYGYTF
TRBV30	few	TRBJ1-1	NA	TGTGCCTGGAGTGTGAGCGGTGTGAACACTGAAGCTTTCTTT	CAWSVSGVNTEAFF
TRBV7-9	few	TRBJ1-2	NA	TGTGCCAGCAGCCTAGGGTCAGGGTACTATGGCTACACCTTC	CASSLGSGYYGYTF
TRBV29-1	NA	TRBJ2-7	NA	TGCAGCGTTGTTCGGAGGGACGAGCAGTACTTC	CSVVRRDEQYF
TRBV25-1	NA	TRBJ1-4	NA	TGTGCCAGCAGTGAGCCCACCCCAGGGGTCGGAGAAAAACTGTTTTTT	CASSEPTPGVGEKLFF
TRBV19	few	TRBJ2-3	TRBD2	TGTGCCAGTAAGATGACGGGGGGAAGCACAGATACGCAGTATTTT	CASKMTGGSTDTQYF
TRBV2	NA	TRBJ1-1	TRBD1	TGTGCCAGCACGAGAAGGGGGCAACACACTGAAGCTTTCTTT	CASTRRGQHTEAFF
TRBV7-9	NA	TRBJ2-1	TRBD2	TGTGCCAGCAGCTTAGGGGCGGGGGGCTGGAATGAGCAGTTCTTC	CASSLGAGGWNEQFF
TRBV28	medium-sized	TRBJ2-7	NA	TGTGCCAGCAGTTTTGTTGGGTACGAGCAGTACTTC	CASSFVGYEQYF
TRBV27	few	TRBJ2-7	TRBD1	TGTGCCACCAGGACAGGAGCCTACGAGCAGTACTTC	CATRTGAYEQYF
TRBV7-6	few	TRBJ1-5	NA	TGTGCCAGCAGCTTAGCGCTGGATCAGCCCCAGCATTTT	CASSLALDQPQHF
TRBV7-9	NA	TRBJ2-7	TRBD2	TGTGCCAGCAGCTTATCGGCTAGCGGGTCCTACGAGCAGTACTTC	CASSLSASGSYEQYF
TRBV27	NA	TRBJ2-7	NA	TGTGCCAGCAGTTTATTTCAGGGCACCTACGAGCAGTACTTC	CASSLFQGTYEQYF
TRBV7-8	NA	TRBJ1-6	NA	TGTGCCAGCAGCTTAAACTTTCAGGGGAATAATTCACCCCTCCACTTT	CASSLNFQGNNSPLHF
TRBV4-1	NA	TRBJ2-7	NA	TGCGCCAGCAGCCAAGACCCGCTTTACGAGCAGTACTTC	CASSQDPLYEQYF
TRBV28	NA	TRBJ1-5	TRBD1	TGTGCCAGCAGTTTCCAGGGACAGGACTATCAGCCCCAGCATTTT	CASSFQGQDYQPQHF
TRBV19	NA	TRBJ1-4	TRBD1	TGTGCCAGTGTGCCGGGACAGGGGTTTGAAAAACTGTTTTTT	CASVPGQGFEKLFF
TRBV2	NA	TRBJ2-1	TRBD1	TGTGCCAGTAGACAGGGGGGGACGAATGAGCAGTTCTTC	CASRQGGTNEQFF
TRBV9	once	TRBJ2-7	NA	TGTGCCAGCAGCCAGGGGGGGTTTATCTACGAGCAGTACTTC	CASSQGGFIYEQYF
TRBV7-9	NA	TRBJ2-1	NA	TGTGCCAGCAGCTTAGGCGGGACCCAGGCCAATGAGCAGTTCTTC	CASSLGGTQANEQFF
TRBV20-1	few	TRBJ2-1	NA	TGCGGCAGGGGAACCTACAATGAGCAGTTCTTC	CGRGTYNEQFF
TRBV19	few	TRBJ1-2	NA	TGTGCCAGTAGTAGGGGGACATTAGCGCCCTATGGCTACACCTTC	CASSRGTLAPYGYTF
TRBV7-9	NA	TRBJ2-1	NA	TGTGCCAGCAGCCCGGTAGGTGGACAACTTAACAATGAGCAGTTCTTC	CASSPVGGQLNNEQFF
TRBV2	NA	TRBJ2-4	NA	TGTGCCAGCAGTACTCAAAACATTCAGTACTTC	CASSTQNIQYF
TRBV29-1	few	TRBJ2-3	NA	TGCAGCGTTGTTGTGGTGGCAGATACGCAGTATTTT	CSVVVVADTQYF
TRBV4-2	few	TRBJ1-5	TRBD1	TGTGCCAGCAGCCAAGATGGGGACAGGAGCTATCAGCCCCAGCATTTT	CASSQDGDRSYQPQHF
TRBV28	NA	TRBJ2-7	TRBD2	TGTGCCAGCAGTTCCGGACTAGCGGTCTACGAGCAGTACTTC	CASSSGLAVYEQYF
TRBV7-8	NA	TRBJ2-1	TRBD2	TGTGCCAGCACGCGGCGGGAGGGGTACAATGAGCAGTTCTTC	CASTRREGYNEQFF
TRBV5-1	NA	TRBJ2-1	NA	TGCGCCAGCAGCTTGGAGGCAGCCGACGTTTACAATGAGCAGTTCTTC	CASSLEAADVYNEQFF
TRBV28	medium-sized	TRBJ1-5	NA	TGTGCCAGCAGTTTAGGGAGTCTCAATCAGCCCCAGCATTTT	CASSLGSLNQPQHF
TRBV9	once	TRBJ1-3	NA	TGTGCCAGCAGCCCACAGGGAAACGCTGAGGACACCATATATTTT	CASSPQGNAEDTIYF
TRBV28	NA	TRBJ1-5	TRBD1	TGTGCCACGGCTGCTTCCGGGACAGGGGACAATCAGCCCCAGCATTTT	CATAASGTGDNQPQHF
TRBV27	NA	TRBJ1-2	NA	TGTGCCAGCAGTCTCCGAGACTCCTTC	CASSLRDSF
TRBV21-1	once	TRBJ2-1	NA	TGTGCCAGCAGCAAAGAAGTAAAGGGACAGGGGGATCACAATGAGCAGTTCTTC	CASSKEVKGQGDHNEQFF
TRBV5-5	many	TRBJ2-7	NA	TGTGCCAGCAGAATGTGGGGTAGCTCCTACGAGCAGTACTTC	CASRMWGSSYEQYF